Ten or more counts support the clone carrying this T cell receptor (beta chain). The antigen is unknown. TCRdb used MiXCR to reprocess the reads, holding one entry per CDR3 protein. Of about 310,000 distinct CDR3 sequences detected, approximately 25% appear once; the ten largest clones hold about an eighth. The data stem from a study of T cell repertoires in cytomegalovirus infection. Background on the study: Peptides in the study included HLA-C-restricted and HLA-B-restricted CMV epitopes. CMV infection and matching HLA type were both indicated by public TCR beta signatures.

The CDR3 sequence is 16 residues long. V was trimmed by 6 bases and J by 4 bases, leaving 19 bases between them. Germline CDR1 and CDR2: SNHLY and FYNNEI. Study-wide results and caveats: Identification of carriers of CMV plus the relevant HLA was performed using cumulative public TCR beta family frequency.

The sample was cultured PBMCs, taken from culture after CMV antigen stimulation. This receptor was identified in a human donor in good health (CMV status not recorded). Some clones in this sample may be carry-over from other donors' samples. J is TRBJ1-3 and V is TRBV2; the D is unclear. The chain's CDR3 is CASSAAPFTWGNTIYF. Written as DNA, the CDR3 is TGTGCCAGCAGCGCCGCCCCATTTACGTGGGGAAACACCATATATTTT.